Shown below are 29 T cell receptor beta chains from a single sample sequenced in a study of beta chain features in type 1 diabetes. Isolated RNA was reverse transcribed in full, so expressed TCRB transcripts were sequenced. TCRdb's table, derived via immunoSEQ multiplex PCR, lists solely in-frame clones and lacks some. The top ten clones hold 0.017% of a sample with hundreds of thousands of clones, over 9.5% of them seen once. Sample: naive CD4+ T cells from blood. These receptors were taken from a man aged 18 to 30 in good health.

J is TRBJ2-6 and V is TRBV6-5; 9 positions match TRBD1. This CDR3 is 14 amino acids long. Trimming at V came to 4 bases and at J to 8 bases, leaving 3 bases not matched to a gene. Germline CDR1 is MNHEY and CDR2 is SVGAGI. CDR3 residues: CASSSDRGTNVLTF. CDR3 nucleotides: TGTGCCAGCAGTTCGGACAGGGGCACCAACGTCCTGACTTTC.

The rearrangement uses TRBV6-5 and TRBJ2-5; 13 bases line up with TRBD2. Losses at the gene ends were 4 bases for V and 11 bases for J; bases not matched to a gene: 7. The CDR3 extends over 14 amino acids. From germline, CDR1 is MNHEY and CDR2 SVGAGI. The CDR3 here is CASSLGLAGYEQYF. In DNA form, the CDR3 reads TGTGCCAGCAGTTTGGGACTAGCGGGGTATGAGCAGTACTTC.

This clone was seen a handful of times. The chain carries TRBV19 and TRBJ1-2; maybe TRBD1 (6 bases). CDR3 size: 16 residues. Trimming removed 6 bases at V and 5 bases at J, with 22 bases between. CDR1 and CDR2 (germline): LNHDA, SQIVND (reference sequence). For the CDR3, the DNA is TGTGCCAGTAGAGGCCCGATGTTGGGGGCCTGGTATGGCTACACCTTC. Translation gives CASRGPMLGAWYGYTF.

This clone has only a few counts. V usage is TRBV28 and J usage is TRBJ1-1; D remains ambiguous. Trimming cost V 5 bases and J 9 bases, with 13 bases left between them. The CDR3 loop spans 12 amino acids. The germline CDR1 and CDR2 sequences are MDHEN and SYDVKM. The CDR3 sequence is CASSRIEKKAFF. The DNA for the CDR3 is TGTGCCAGCAGTAGAATAGAAAAAAAAGCTTTCTTT.

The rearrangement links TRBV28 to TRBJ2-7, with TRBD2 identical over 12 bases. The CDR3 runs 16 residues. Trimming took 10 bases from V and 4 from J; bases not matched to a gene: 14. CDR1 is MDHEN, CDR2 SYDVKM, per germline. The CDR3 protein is CATRTSGISGGYEQYF. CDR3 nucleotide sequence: TGTGCCACCCGGACTAGCGGGATTTCAGGAGGGTACGAGCAGTACTTC. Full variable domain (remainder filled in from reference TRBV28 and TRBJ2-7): DVKVTQSSRYLVKRTGEKVFLECVQDMDHENMFWYRQDPGLGLRLIYFSYDVKMKEKGDIPEGYSVSREKKERFSLILESASTNQTSMYLCATRTSGISGGYEQYFGPGTRLTVT.

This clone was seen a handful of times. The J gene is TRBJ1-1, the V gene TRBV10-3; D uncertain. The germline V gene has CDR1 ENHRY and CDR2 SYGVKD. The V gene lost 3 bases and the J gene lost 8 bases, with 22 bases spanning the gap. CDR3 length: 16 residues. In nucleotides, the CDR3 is TGTGCCATCAGTGACTCCCCGGAGGCCGGGTCAGTGGAAGCTTTCTTT. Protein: CAISDSPEAGSVEAFF.

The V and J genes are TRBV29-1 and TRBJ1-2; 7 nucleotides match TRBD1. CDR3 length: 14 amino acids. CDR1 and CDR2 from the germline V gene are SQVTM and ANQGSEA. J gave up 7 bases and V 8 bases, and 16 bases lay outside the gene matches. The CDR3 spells CSLSRGPGASGYTF. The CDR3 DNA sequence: TGCAGCCTATCGAGGGGGCCGGGAGCTTCTGGCTACACCTTC.

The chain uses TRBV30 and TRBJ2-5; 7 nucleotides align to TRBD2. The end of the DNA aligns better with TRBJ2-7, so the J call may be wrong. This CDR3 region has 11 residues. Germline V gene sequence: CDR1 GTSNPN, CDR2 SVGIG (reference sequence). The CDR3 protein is CAWTSGDEQYF. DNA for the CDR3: TGTGCCTGGACTAGCGGAGACGAGCAGTACTTC.

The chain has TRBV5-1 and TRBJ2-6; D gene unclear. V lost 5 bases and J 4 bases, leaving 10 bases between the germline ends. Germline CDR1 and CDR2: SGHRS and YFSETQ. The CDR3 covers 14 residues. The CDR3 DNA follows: TGCGCCAGCAGGGAAGCGTCCGGGGCCAACGTCCTGACTTTC. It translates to CASREASGANVLTF. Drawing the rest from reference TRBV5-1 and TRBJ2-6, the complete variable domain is KAGVTQTPRYLIKTRGQQVTLSCSPISGHRSVSWYQQTPGQGLQFLFEYFSETQRNKGNFPGRFSGRQFSNSRSEMNVSTLELGDSALYLCASREASGANVLTFGAGSRLTVL.

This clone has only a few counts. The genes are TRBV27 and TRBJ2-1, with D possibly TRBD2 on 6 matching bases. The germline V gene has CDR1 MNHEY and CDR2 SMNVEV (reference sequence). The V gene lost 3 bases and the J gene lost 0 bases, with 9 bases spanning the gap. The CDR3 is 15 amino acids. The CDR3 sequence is CASSFGRSSYNEQFF. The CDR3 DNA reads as TGTGCCAGCAGTTTTGGGAGGAGCTCCTACAATGAGCAGTTCTTC.

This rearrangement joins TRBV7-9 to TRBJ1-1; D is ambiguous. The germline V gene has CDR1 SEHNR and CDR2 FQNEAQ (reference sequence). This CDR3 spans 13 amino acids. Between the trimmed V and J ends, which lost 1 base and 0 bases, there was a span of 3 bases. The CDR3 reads CASSLDLNTEAFF. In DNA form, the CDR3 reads TGTGCCAGCAGCTTAGACTTGAACACTGAAGCTTTCTTT.

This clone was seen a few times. The CDR3 DNA reads as TGTGCCAGCAGATCTCCAGGGACAGGCCCCAGTCGGCAGTACTTC. The encoded protein is CASRSPGTGPSRQYF. V gene TRBV7-9 combines with J gene TRBJ2-7; 8 bases agree with TRBD1. The CDR3 is 15 residues long. In germline, CDR1 is SEHNR, CDR2 FQNEAQ (reference sequence). The ends lost 6 bases at V and 9 bases at J; junction bases unmatched: 16.

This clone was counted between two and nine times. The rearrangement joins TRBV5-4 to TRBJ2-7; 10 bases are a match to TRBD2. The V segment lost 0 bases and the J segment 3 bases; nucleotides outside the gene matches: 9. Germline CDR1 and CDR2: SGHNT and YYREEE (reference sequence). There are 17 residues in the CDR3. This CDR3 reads CASSLEPGTSVLYEQYF. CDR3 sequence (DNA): TGTGCCAGCAGCTTGGAACCCGGGACTAGCGTGCTCTACGAGCAGTACTTC.

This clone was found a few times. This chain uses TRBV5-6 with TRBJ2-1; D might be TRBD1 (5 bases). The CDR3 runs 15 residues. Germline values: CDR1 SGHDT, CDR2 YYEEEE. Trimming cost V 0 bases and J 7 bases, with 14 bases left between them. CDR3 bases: TGTGCCAGCAGCTTGGAGGAGTACAGGTTAAATGAGCAGTTCTTC. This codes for CASSLEEYRLNEQFF.

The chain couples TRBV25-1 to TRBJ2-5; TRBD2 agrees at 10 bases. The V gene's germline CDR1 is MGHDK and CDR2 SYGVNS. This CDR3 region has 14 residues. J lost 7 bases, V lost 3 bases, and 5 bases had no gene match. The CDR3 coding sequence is TGTGCCAGCAGTGAGATGACTAGCGGGCTGACCCAGTACTTC. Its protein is CASSEMTSGLTQYF. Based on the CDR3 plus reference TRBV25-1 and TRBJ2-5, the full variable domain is EADIYQTPRYLVIGTGKKITLECSQTMGHDKMYWYQQDPGMELHLIHYSYGVNSTEKGDLSSESTVSRIRTEHFPLTLESARPSHTSQYLCASSEMTSGLTQYFGPGTRLLVL.

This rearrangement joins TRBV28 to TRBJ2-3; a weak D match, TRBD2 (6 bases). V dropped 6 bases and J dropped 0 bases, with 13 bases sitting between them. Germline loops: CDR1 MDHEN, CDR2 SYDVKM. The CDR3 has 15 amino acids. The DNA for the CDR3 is TGTGCCAGCAGGGGAGGATCGTCCAGCACAGATACGCAGTATTTT. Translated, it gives CASRGGSSSTDTQYF.

Here the CDR3 DNA reads TGTGCCAGCAGGCCAGGACAGGGGAAGCTTAATCAGCCCCAGCATTTT. Translation: CASRPGQGKLNQPQHF. The chain joins TRBV28 to TRBJ1-5, with 9 bases that match TRBD1. Germline CDR1 is MDHEN and CDR2 is SYDVKM. V gave up 6 bases and J gave up 4 bases; unmatched junction bases: 10. This CDR3 contains 16 residues.

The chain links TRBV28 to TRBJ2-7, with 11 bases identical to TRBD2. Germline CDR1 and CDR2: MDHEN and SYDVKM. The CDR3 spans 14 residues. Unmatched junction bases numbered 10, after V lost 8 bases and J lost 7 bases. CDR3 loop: CASHIAGGHEEQYF. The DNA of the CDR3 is TGTGCCAGCCATATAGCGGGGGGGCATGAAGAGCAGTACTTC.

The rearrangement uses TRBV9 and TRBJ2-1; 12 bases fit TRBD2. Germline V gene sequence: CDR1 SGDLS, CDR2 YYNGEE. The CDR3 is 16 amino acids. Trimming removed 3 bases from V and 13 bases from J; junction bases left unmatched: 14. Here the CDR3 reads CASSATLAGGPRGQFF. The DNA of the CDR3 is TGTGCCAGCAGCGCCACCCTAGCGGGGGGGCCAAGAGGACAGTTCTTC.

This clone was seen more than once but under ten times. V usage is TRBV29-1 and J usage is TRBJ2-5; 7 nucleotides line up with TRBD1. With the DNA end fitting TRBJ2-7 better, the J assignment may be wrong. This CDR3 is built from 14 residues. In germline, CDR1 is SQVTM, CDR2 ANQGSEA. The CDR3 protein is CSVVLGGGAYEQYF. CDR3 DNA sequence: TGCAGCGTTGTGTTAGGGGGCGGTGCCTACGAGCAGTACTTC.

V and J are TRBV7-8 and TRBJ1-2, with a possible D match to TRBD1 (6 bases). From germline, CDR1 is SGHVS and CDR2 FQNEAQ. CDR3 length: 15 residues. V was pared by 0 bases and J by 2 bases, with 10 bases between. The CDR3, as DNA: TGTGCCAGCAGCTTAGCAGGCACAGGGAACTATGGCTACACCTTC. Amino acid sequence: CASSLAGTGNYGYTF.

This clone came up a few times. The CDR3 here is CSVYGRYYNEQFF. The CDR3 DNA is TGCAGCGTTTATGGCAGATACTACAATGAGCAGTTCTTC. The rearrangement links TRBV29-1 to TRBJ2-1; D not resolved. The V gene's germline CDR1 is SQVTM and CDR2 ANQGSEA. This CDR3 contains 13 residues. Between the trimmed V and J ends, which lost 5 bases and 3 bases, there was a span of 11 bases.

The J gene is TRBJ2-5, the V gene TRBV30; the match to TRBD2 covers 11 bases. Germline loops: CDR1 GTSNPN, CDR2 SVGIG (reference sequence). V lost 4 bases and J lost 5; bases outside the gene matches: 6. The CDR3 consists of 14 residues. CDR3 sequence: CAWKIAGGRETQYF. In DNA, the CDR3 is TGTGCCTGGAAAATAGCGGGGGGGCGGGAGACCCAGTACTTC.

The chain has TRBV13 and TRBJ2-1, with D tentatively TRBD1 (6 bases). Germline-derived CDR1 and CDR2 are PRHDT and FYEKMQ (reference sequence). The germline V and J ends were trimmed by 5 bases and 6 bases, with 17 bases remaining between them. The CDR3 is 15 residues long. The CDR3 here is CASSPTRGWGNEQFF. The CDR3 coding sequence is TGTGCCAGCAGCCCTACCAGGGGCTGGGGCAATGAGCAGTTCTTC.

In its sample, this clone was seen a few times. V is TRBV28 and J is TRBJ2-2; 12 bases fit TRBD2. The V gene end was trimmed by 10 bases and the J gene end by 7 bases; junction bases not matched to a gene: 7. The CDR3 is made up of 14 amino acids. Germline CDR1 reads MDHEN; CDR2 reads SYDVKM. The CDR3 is CATRLAGEIGELFF. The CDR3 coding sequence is TGTGCCACCAGACTAGCGGGAGAGATCGGGGAGCTGTTTTTT.

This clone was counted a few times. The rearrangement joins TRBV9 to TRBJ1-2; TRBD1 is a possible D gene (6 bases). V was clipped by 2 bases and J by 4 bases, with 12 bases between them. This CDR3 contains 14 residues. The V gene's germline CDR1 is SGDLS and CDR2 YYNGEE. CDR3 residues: CASSVAGAAYGYTF. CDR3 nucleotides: TGTGCCAGCAGCGTGGCAGGGGCGGCCTATGGCTACACCTTC.

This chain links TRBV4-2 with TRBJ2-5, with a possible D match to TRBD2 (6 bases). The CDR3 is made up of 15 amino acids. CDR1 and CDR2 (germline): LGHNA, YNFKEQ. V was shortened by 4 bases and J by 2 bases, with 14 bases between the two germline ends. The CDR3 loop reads CASSPTRGRQETQYF. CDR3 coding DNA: TGTGCCAGCAGCCCCACACGGGGGAGGCAAGAGACCCAGTACTTC.

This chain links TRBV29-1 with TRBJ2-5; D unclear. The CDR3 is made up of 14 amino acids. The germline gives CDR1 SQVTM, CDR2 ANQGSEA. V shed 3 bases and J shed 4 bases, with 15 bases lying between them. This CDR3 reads CSVDAVGGGETQYF. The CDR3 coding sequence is TGCAGCGTTGATGCAGTGGGTGGCGGAGAGACCCAGTACTTC.

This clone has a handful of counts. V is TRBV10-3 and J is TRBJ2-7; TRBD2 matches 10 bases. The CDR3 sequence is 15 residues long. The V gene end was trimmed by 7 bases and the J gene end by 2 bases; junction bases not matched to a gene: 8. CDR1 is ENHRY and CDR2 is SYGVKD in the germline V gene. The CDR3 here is CAITSGRRPTYEQYF. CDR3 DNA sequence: TGTGCCATCACTAGCGGGAGAAGGCCAACCTACGAGCAGTACTTC.